This T cell receptor beta chain came from a study of neurological immune-mediated disorders. Trimming stripped 1 base from V and 7 bases from J, with 17 bases between. The CDR3 runs to 16 residues. CDR1 is SGHDN, CDR2 FVKESK, per germline. This clonotype was detected a few times. It may be a read error: a sequence one base away is much more abundant. Each CDR3 protein is one row after TCRdb ran MiXCR on the 5' RACE reads. The sample lists 59,000 or so distinct CDR3 sequences, more than 9.5% occurring once. The chain combines TRBV14 with TRBJ2-1, with D perhaps TRBD2 (6 bases). The TCR was taken from a woman aged 60-75 years with HTLV-1-associated myelopathy (HAM/TSP). Sequenced sample: PBMCs. The CDR3: CASSQVTVTRLNEQFF. The CDR3, as DNA: TGTGCCAGCAGCCAAGTGACGGTGACTAGGCTTAATGAGCAGTTCTTC.